A single sample gave rise to the 7 T cell receptor beta chains below, sequenced in a study of siplizumab effects on memory and regulatory T cells. The repertoire was sequenced with immunoSEQ multiplex PCR; TCRdb's copy has only in-frame clones and lacks some. The repertoire consists of roughly 100,000 clones, with roughly 95% occurring once and the leading ten covering around 0.03%. Sequencing was done on a sample of naive CD4+ T cells sorted from blood. The receptors originated from a human donor in good health.

The chain joins TRBV6-1 to TRBJ1-2; no clear D gene. Germline V gene data show CDR1 as MNHNS and CDR2 as SASEGT. The CDR3 is made up of 13 amino acids. V was trimmed by 2 bases and J by 8 bases, leaving 12 bases between them. The DNA of the CDR3 is TGTGCCAGCAGTGAAAGTAGGGCCCGGGGCTACACCTTC. Protein sequence: CASSESRARGYTF.

The chain employs TRBV18 and TRBJ2-5; D is ambiguous. Trimming left V 2 bases short and J 5 bases short, with 15 bases between. Germline V CDR1 and CDR2: KGHSH, LQKENI. CDR3 length equals 15 residues. The CDR3 protein is CASSPASLMRETQYF. CDR3 coding DNA: TGTGCCAGCTCACCAGCCTCCTTAATGAGGGAGACCCAGTACTTC.

The CDR3 DNA reads TGCGCCAGCAGCCCGGGAAGGGCGCAGGGGGCCAATCAGCCCCAGCATTTT. Its protein is CASSPGRAQGANQPQHF. The rearrangement links TRBV4-1 to TRBJ1-5, with 8 positions matching TRBD1. The CDR3 contains 17 residues. Germline lookup yields CDR1 MGHRA and CDR2 YSYEKL. The ends lost 4 bases at V and 3 bases at J; junction bases unmatched: 11.

In its sample, this clone was seen a few times. The chain combines TRBV18 with TRBJ1-1; D is perhaps TRBD1 (6 bases). Trimming stripped 4 bases from V and 1 base from J, with 7 bases between. CDR1 is KGHSH and CDR2 is LQKENI in the germline V gene. The CDR3 length is 13 residues. The CDR3 is CASSQGQNTEAFF. The CDR3 DNA reads as TGTGCCAGCTCACAGGGACAGAACACTGAAGCTTTCTTT.

The chain's CDR3 is CASSQTGGYTGELFF. DNA for the CDR3: TGCGCCAGCAGCCAGACAGGGGGCTACACCGGGGAGCTGTTTTTT. The chain links TRBV4-1 to TRBJ2-2; 10 nucleotides match TRBD1. With 3 bases clipped from V and 3 bases from J, the junction kept 1 base outside the gene matches. Germline V CDR1 and CDR2: MGHRA, YSYEKL. The CDR3 extends over 15 amino acids.

The chain couples TRBV5-5 to TRBJ2-3; TRBD2 matches 10 bases. Germline trimming cut 3 bases from V and 8 bases from J; bases unmatched to any gene: 12. Germline-derived CDR1 and CDR2 are SGHKS and YYEKEE (reference sequence). The CDR3 has 16 amino acids. This CDR3 reads CASSSSRSGGERTQYF. CDR3 coding DNA: TGTGCCAGCAGCTCGTCCCGAAGCGGGGGGGAGCGTACGCAGTATTTT.

The chain carries TRBV5-1 and TRBJ1-1, with 10 bases aligning to TRBD1. Trimming took 1 base from V and 8 from J; bases not matched to a gene: 2. The CDR3 runs to 13 residues. From germline, CDR1 is SGHRS and CDR2 YFSETQ. CDR3 region: CASSLRTGGEAFF. Here the CDR3 DNA reads TGCGCCAGCAGCTTGAGGACAGGGGGGGAAGCTTTCTTT. The full variable domain, its missing parts supplied by reference TRBV5-1 and TRBJ1-1, is KAGVTQTPRYLIKTRGQQVTLSCSPISGHRSVSWYQQTPGQGLQFLFEYFSETQRNKGNFPGRFSGRQFSNSRSEMNVSTLELGDSALYLCASSLRTGGEAFFGQGTRLTVV.